The entry that follows covers one T cell receptor beta chain sequence. It has no known antigen specificity. Qualities for individual bases were not recorded, and no much larger clone is one base off. The data stem from a study of control samples from healthy donors and cancer patients (dated by TCRdb to 2018 to 2021). Receptors were amplified or captured by the immunoSEQ multiplex PCR assay. Held by TCRdb, this immuneACCESS table contains in-frame sequences only and omits some clones. Under half of the omission traces to an unresolved V gene where checked; the cause of the rest is unknown. In all, the sample holds under 80,000 clones, and roughly 93% of those were seen once. The ten largest clones add up to over 1% of the sample. CDR3 length: 13 amino acids, cysteine to phenylalanine. Left in the record is the CDR3 DNA by itself, 39 bases read in frame from the first base. The trim is 5 bases for V and 3 bases for J, with a gap of 10 bases between the germline ends. Reading the germline V gene gives CDR1 SGHTA and CDR2 FQGTGA.

The sample was PBMCs. The rearranged chain carries TRBV7-3 and TRBJ1-1; the D segment cannot be called with confidence. The receptor's source is a woman in her 40s with lung cancer. At the DNA level, the sequence is TGTGCCAGCAGCCTGCTATCCCACACTGAAGCTTTCTTT. The resulting protein is CASSLLSHTEAFF.